The source of this TCR beta chain is a study of T-cell memory formation after mild COVID-19. Looking at the study overall: Among the donors, TCR clusters were largely specific to each donor.

Concerning this clonotype itself: Its cognate antigen is unknown.

Trimming shortened V by 4 bases and J by 2 bases, and 13 bases separated the two germline ends. CDR3 length: 15 residues. CDR1 SGDLS and CDR2 YYNGEE come from the germline V gene. A single record per CDR3 protein comes from TCRdb applying MiXCR to the 5' RACE reads. The sample lists fewer than 200,000 distinct CDR3 sequences; over 20% were seen once. Study-level points and caveats: Shrinking CD4+ clones resided mostly in CM and EM, and CD8+ ones in EMRA. The appearance of some responding clones in pre-infection memory suggested that cross-reactive memory joined. Contracting clones, day 15 to 85, had balanced CD4/CD8, and later expanders favored CD4+.

The source of this sequence is an adult woman who had mild COVID-19 (a few samples of this study predate the infection). Cell type and time point are not known. J is TRBJ2-1 and V is TRBV9, with D unclear. The sequenced sample was PBMCs or a T cell subset sorted from them (not recorded which). CDR3 sequence (DNA): TGTGCCAGCAGCCCTGCCAGCACCCCCTACAATGAGCAGTTCTTC. Residues: CASSPASTPYNEQFF.